The 18 T cell receptor beta chains in this list originate from one sample, sequenced in a study of T-cell reconstitution after alpha-beta-depleted transplantation in children. Unique molecular identifiers were built into the TCRbeta library. TCRdb itself ran the PCR reads through MiXCR, one entry per CDR3 protein. This table holds around 380,000 distinct CDR3 sequences, roughly 10% found once. This material consisted of PBMCs from the stem cell graft donor, taken from the stem cell graft. All receptors derive from a human donor who donated a stem cell graft to a child with acute myeloid leukemia.

This chain joins TRBV3-1 and TRBJ2-3; the match to TRBD2 covers 16 bases. Trimming at V came to 4 bases and at J to 7 bases, leaving 8 bases not matched to a gene. CDR1 LGHDT and CDR2 YNNKEL come from the germline V gene (reference sequence). There are 17 residues in the CDR3. This CDR3 reads CASSRSGLAGGHYTQYF. The CDR3 nucleotides are TGTGCCAGCAGCCGATCGGGACTAGCGGGGGGGCATTATACGCAGTATTTT.

The V and J genes are TRBV19 and TRBJ1-5, with D perhaps matching TRBD1 (6 bases). The CDR3 spans 16 residues. CDR1 and CDR2 (germline): LNHDA, SQIVND (reference sequence). The V end was cut by 6 bases, the J end by 2 bases, with 17 bases between. The CDR3 loop is CASSPRGQAGNQPQHF. The CDR3 region has the DNA TGTGCCAGTAGCCCCCGGGGGCAGGCGGGCAATCAGCCCCAGCATTTT. The variable domain in full, completed from reference TRBV19 and TRBJ1-5, reads DGGITQSPKYLFRKEGQNVTLSCEQNLNHDAMYWYRQDPGQGLRLIYYSQIVNDFQKGDIAEGYSVSREKKESFPLTVTSAQKNPTAFYLCASSPRGQAGNQPQHFGDGTRLSIL.

In its sample, this clonotype was seen a few times. The CDR3 region is CASSLDSEYYNEQFF. The CDR3 DNA reads as TGTGCCAGCAGTTTGGACAGCGAGTACTACAATGAGCAGTTCTTC. The V and J genes are TRBV27 and TRBJ2-1; perhaps TRBD1 as D (6 bases). The CDR3 spans 15 residues. Trimming removed 3 bases at V and 3 bases at J, with 12 bases between. Germline V gene lookup returns CDR1 MNHEY and CDR2 SMNVEV (reference sequence).

Many counts were recorded for this clonotype. This chain connects TRBV3-1 to TRBJ1-1; no clear D. CDR1 LGHDT and CDR2 YNNKEL come from the germline V gene (reference sequence). The CDR3 has 15 amino acids. Deletions cut 4 bases from V and 6 bases from J, with 18 bases between. In DNA form, the CDR3 reads TGTGCCAGCAGCCGTGGGATTTCTCCATCCGCTGAAGCTTTCTTT. It specifies CASSRGISPSAEAFF.

This clonotype has ten or more counts. This chain uses TRBV20-1 with TRBJ2-3, with 10 bases aligning to TRBD2. CDR1 is DFQATT, CDR2 SNEGSKA, per germline (reference sequence). The CDR3 length is 14 residues. V shed 6 bases, J shed 1 base, and the junction held 4 bases outside the gene matches. CDR3: CSAALAGGTDTQYF. DNA of the CDR3: TGCAGTGCGGCGCTAGCGGGAGGCACAGATACGCAGTATTTT.

This clonotype has only a few counts. The chain carries TRBV5-7 and TRBJ2-7; 14 bases map to TRBD2. TRBV5-7 is known as an ORF, though its function is uncertain. With 2 bases clipped from V and 3 bases from J, the junction kept 7 bases outside the gene matches. This CDR3 contains 17 residues. The CDR3 DNA follows: TGTGCCAGCAGCTTCGGGACTAGCGGGAGAACGGTCTACGAGCAGTACTTC. This encodes CASSFGTSGRTVYEQYF.

This rearrangement joins TRBV5-1 to TRBJ2-2, with TRBD2 matching 11 bases. V gave up 4 bases and J gave up 2 bases; unmatched junction bases: 7. The CDR3 is 17 residues long. Germline V gene lookup returns CDR1 SGHRS and CDR2 YFSETQ. The DNA of the CDR3 is TGCGCCAGCAGCCCACTAGCGGGGGCTCAAAACACCGGGGAGCTGTTTTTT. Its translation is CASSPLAGAQNTGELFF.

The chain recombines TRBV4-1 with TRBJ2-3; 10 bases are shared with TRBD2. Germline lookup yields CDR1 MGHRA and CDR2 YSYEKL. CDR3 length: 15 residues. The V gene end was trimmed by 0 bases and the J gene end by 8 bases; junction bases not matched to a gene: 5. CDR3 in amino acids: CASSQESGGVATQYF. The CDR3, as DNA: TGCGCCAGCAGCCAAGAGAGCGGGGGGGTCGCTACGCAGTATTTT.

This clonotype was detected many times. The chain is built from TRBV12-3 or TRBV12-4 and TRBJ1-6; no reliable D call. The germline V and J ends were trimmed by 1 base and 5 bases, with 6 bases remaining between them. The CDR3 loop spans 14 amino acids. CDR3 loop: CASSLGQNNSPLHF. In nucleotides, the CDR3 is TGTGCCAGCAGTTTAGGTCAGAATAATTCACCCCTCCACTTT.

The chain uses TRBV7-9 and TRBJ2-2; unclear D gene. In germline, CDR1 is SEHNR, CDR2 FQNEAQ (reference sequence). Trimming shortened V by 5 bases and J by 4 bases, and 14 bases separated the two germline ends. The CDR3 has 15 amino acids. The chain's CDR3 is CASSLSTSGTGELFF. Here the CDR3 DNA reads TGTGCCAGCAGCCTGAGTACCTCCGGCACCGGGGAGCTGTTTTTT.

This clonotype was detected many times. The J gene is TRBJ1-1, the V gene TRBV29-1; D gene uncertain. V shed 0 bases and J shed 11 bases, with 7 bases lying between them. Germline V gene data show CDR1 as SQVTM and CDR2 as ANQGSEA. The CDR3 extends over 10 amino acids. CDR3 sequence: CSVEEGRAFF. The CDR3 coding sequence is TGCAGCGTTGAAGAAGGAAGGGCTTTCTTT.

This clonotype appeared a few times. The rearrangement uses TRBV5-5 and TRBJ2-1; 7 positions match TRBD2. Trimming took 3 bases from V and 9 from J; bases not matched to a gene: 9. Germline V gene lookup returns CDR1 SGHKS and CDR2 YYEKEE (reference sequence). The length of the CDR3 is 14 residues. As DNA, the CDR3 is TGTGCCAGCAGCTCGGGACTACCCGGAGTTGAGCAGTTCTTC. It translates to CASSSGLPGVEQFF.

This clonotype has more than one count but fewer than ten. This chain connects TRBV30 to TRBJ2-7; 7 bases agree with TRBD2. The germline gives CDR1 GTSNPN, CDR2 SVGIG (reference sequence). The CDR3 consists of 13 residues. The junction had 4 bases not matched to a gene; V was cut back by 0 bases and J by 5 bases. CDR3 DNA sequence: TGTGCCTGGAGTGTGGCTAGCGGCCACGAGCAGTACTTC. Amino acids: CAWSVASGHEQYF.

This clonotype was found a few times. The CDR3 loop reads CASSPPGPPQYF. CDR3 coding DNA: TGTGCCAGCAGCCCTCCGGGACCCCCGCAGTATTTT. This chain joins TRBV7-8 and TRBJ2-3; TRBD1 or TRBD2 may be the D gene (5 bases each). The CDR3 is 12 residues long. Germline V gene sequence: CDR1 SGHVS, CDR2 FQNEAQ. V lost 5 bases, J lost 10 bases, and 13 bases lay in between.

The sample holds a few counts of this clonotype. The rearrangement uses TRBV5-1 and TRBJ2-7; TRBD2 aligns across 9 bases. V lost 1 base and J lost 7; bases outside the gene matches: 6. Germline CDR1 reads SGHRS; CDR2 reads YFSETQ. CDR3 length: 14 amino acids. The CDR3 is CASSLRGAGGEQYV. CDR3 DNA: TGCGCCAGCAGCTTGCGGGGAGCGGGGGGAGAGCAGTACGTC.

This clonotype was observed many times. V and J are TRBV20-1 and TRBJ2-3; perhaps D is TRBD1 or TRBD2 (5 bases each). V lost 1 base and J 4 bases, leaving 12 bases between the germline ends. This CDR3 is built from 14 residues. Germline assignment: CDR1 DFQATT and CDR2 SNEGSKA (reference sequence). CDR3 nucleotides: TGCAGTGCTAGAGTAGGGGTGGGGGCAGATACGCAGTATTTT. Its translation is CSARVGVGADTQYF.

This clonotype was seen only a few times. The rearrangement links TRBV9 to TRBJ2-3, with TRBD1 identical over 9 bases. The junction had 11 bases not matched to a gene; V was cut back by 7 bases and J by 2 bases. Germline V gene data show CDR1 as SGDLS and CDR2 as YYNGEE. The CDR3 is 16 residues long. CDR3 in amino acids: CASSLIGTGPTDTQYF. The CDR3 nucleotides are TGTGCCAGCTCCTTGATTGGGACAGGGCCCACAGATACGCAGTATTTT.

This clonotype was seen at least ten times. This sequence joins TRBV11-2 and TRBJ1-6; D possibly corresponds to TRBD1 (6 bases). This CDR3 contains 16 residues. Per germline, CDR1 SGHAT and CDR2 FQNNGV. Trimming cost V 3 bases and J 0 bases, with 9 bases left between them. The CDR3 loop reads CASSFWTDSYNSPLHF. The CDR3 DNA follows: TGTGCCAGCAGCTTCTGGACAGACTCCTATAATTCACCCCTCCACTTT. Full variable domain (rest looked up from reference TRBV11-2 and TRBJ1-6): EAGVAQSPRYKIIEKRQSVAFWCNPISGHATLYWYQQILGQGPKLLIQFQNNGVVDDSQLPKDRFSAERLKGVDSTLKIQPAKLEDSAVYLCASSFWTDSYNSPLHFGNGTRLTVT.